The 8 T cell receptor beta chains reported below all come from one sample, sequenced in a study of blood T cells in healthy people across ages. Through a sample-barcoded 5' primer and a J-beta primer mix, a second PCR was run for roughly 6 to 11 cycles. In TCRdb, the 5' RACE reads were re-called with MiXCR into one record per CDR3 protein. The data contain hundreds of thousands of distinct CDR3 sequences, under 55% of them singletons. The sample consisted of blood. The source is a man in his 60s in good health.

The chain joins TRBV20-1 to TRBJ2-7; D gene ambiguous. The CDR3 covers 12 residues. Germline-derived CDR1 and CDR2 are DFQATT and SNEGSKA (reference sequence). V was pared by 3 bases and J by 7 bases, with 13 bases between. The CDR3 spells CSASKGMDEQYF. DNA for the CDR3: TGCAGTGCTAGTAAGGGAATGGATGAGCAGTACTTC.

This clonotype has ten or more counts. The genes are TRBV11-1 and TRBJ2-1, with D tentatively TRBD1 or TRBD2 (5 bases each). The germline V gene encodes CDR1 SGHAT and CDR2 FQDESV (reference sequence). The CDR3 sequence is 18 residues long. V lost 3 bases to trimming and J lost 3 bases, with 21 bases between them. In DNA form, the CDR3 reads TGTGCCAGCAGCTTGAGGGTTATCAGCAGGGCTGGCTACAATGAGCAGTTCTTC. It is translated as CASSLRVISRAGYNEQFF.

The V gene is TRBV27, the J gene TRBJ2-5; 12 positions match TRBD1. Germline V lookup: CDR1 MNHEY, CDR2 SMNVEV (reference sequence). The V and J ends lost 3 bases and 4 bases, in that order; junction bases with no gene match: 6. This CDR3 has 16 amino acids. CDR3 loop: CASSFYGTGGPETQYF. The CDR3 nucleotides read TGTGCCAGCAGTTTCTACGGGACAGGGGGCCCAGAGACCCAGTACTTC.

The table lists this clonotype with a few counts. The chain is built from TRBV7-9 and TRBJ1-5, with TRBD1 identical over 8 bases. Germline V CDR1 and CDR2: SEHNR, FQNEAQ (reference sequence). V dropped 5 bases and J dropped 3; count of bases not matched to a gene: 12. The CDR3 covers 17 residues. CDR3 DNA sequence: TGTGCCAGCAGCGACGACGCAGGGGGCAAGGTCAATCAGCCCCAGCATTTT. This gives the protein CASSDDAGGKVNQPQHF.

The chain is built from TRBV19 and TRBJ2-3; 8 bases are a match to TRBD1. The germline V gene encodes CDR1 LNHDA and CDR2 SQIVND (reference sequence). V shed 3 bases, J shed 5 bases, and the junction held 7 bases outside the gene matches. The CDR3 covers 15 residues. The CDR3 DNA follows: TGTGCCAGTAGTATTGGAGTACAGGGGGGAGATACGCAGTATTTT. Its translation: CASSIGVQGGDTQYF. The full variable domain, in which reference TRBV19 and TRBJ2-3 provide the parts outside the CDR3, is DGGITQSPKYLFRKEGQNVTLSCEQNLNHDAMYWYRQDPGQGLRLIYYSQIVNDFQKGDIAEGYSVSREKKESFPLTVTSAQKNPTAFYLCASSIGVQGGDTQYFGPGTRLTVL.

This clonotype was counted a few times. This chain uses TRBV20-1 with TRBJ2-1; TRBD2 matches 9 bases. J lost 8 bases, V lost 6 bases, and 14 bases had no gene match. The CDR3 loop spans 15 amino acids. Looked up from germline, CDR1 is DFQATT and CDR2 is SNEGSKA (reference sequence). In DNA form, the CDR3 reads TGCAGTGCGCGGTTAGGGCGGGGGGGCCCCGATGAGCAGTTCTTC. The encoded protein is CSARLGRGGPDEQFF.

This clonotype appeared a few times. The chain is built from TRBV29-1 and TRBJ1-1; possible D gene TRBD1, 5 bases. This CDR3 is 14 amino acids long. V lost 4 bases and J 5 bases, leaving 17 bases between the germline ends. The germline V gene encodes CDR1 SQVTM and CDR2 ANQGSEA. The CDR3 loop is CSVATMGGRTEAFF. The DNA of the CDR3 is TGCAGCGTTGCCACGATGGGGGGACGAACTGAAGCTTTCTTT.

V and J are TRBV20-1 and TRBJ2-5; tentative D call: TRBD2 (6 bases). V lost 6 bases and J lost 2, with 10 bases in between. Germline values: CDR1 DFQATT, CDR2 SNEGSKA (reference sequence). The CDR3 totals 12 residues. DNA for the CDR3: TGCAGTGCGCCGACTAGACAAGAGACCCAGTACTTC. It encodes CSAPTRQETQYF.